These 9 T cell receptor beta chains originate from one sample sequenced in a study of shared clonotypes between healthy human individuals (dated by TCRdb to 2019 to 2021). Preparation of the library involved the immunoSEQ multiplex PCR assay. What TCRdb holds here is the immuneACCESS table cut down to in-frame rearrangements. Part of the clones is not present; checked against another copy, under half of the missing clones reflect an unresolved V gene, and the others are unexplained. The sample has roughly 1,500,000 clones on record, around 98% of them singletons. The top ten constitute approximately 0.44% of the sample. Input material: naive CD4+ T cells sorted from blood. Per the publication, the cell subset or site label means: CD45RA+ positively selected. Receptor source: a man younger than 45 in good health.

The genes are TRBV29-1 and TRBJ2-2, with 7 bases that match TRBD2. The length of the CDR3 is 13 residues. In germline, CDR1 is SQVTM, CDR2 ANQGSEA. Germline trimming cut 4 bases from V and 7 bases from J; bases unmatched to any gene: 6. CDR3 sequence reads: CSVGWAGDGELFF. CDR3 in DNA: TGCAGCGTTGGGTGGGCGGGAGACGGGGAGCTGTTTTTT.

The rearrangement uses TRBV6-5 and TRBJ2-7; TRBD2 might be the D (5 bases). The CDR3 is made up of 15 amino acids. With 10 bases removed from V and 11 bases from J, the gap between germline ends came to 30 bases. The germline V gene has CDR1 MNHEY and CDR2 SVGAGI. CDR3 nucleotide sequence: TGTGCCACGAGGGTCACCGGACTTCCCCGTAGGTGGGAGTACTTC. Amino acids: CATRVTGLPRRWEYF.

This clone was detected once. The chain uses TRBV29-1 and TRBJ2-7; D assignment may be TRBD1 or TRBD2 (5 bases each). CDR1 and CDR2 from the germline V gene are SQVTM and ANQGSEA. Trimming removed 5 bases at V and 7 bases at J, with 18 bases between. The CDR3 consists of 13 residues. For the CDR3, the DNA is TGCAGCGTTCCCGGGACGTCCGTGGAGGAGCAGTACTTC. It is translated as CSVPGTSVEEQYF.

The chain links TRBV18 to TRBJ2-5; D gene uncertain. Per the germline V gene, CDR1 is KGHSH and CDR2 is LQKENI. CDR3 length equals 13 residues. V was cut by 3 bases and J by 5 bases, with 10 bases left in between. The CDR3 here is CASSPYYGETQYF. CDR3 bases: TGTGCCAGCTCACCGTACTATGGGGAGACCCAGTACTTC.

The chain recombines TRBV28 with TRBJ1-5; no firm D call. The V gene lost 3 bases and the J gene lost 3 bases, with 3 bases spanning the gap. This CDR3 has 12 amino acids. The germline V gene encodes CDR1 MDHEN and CDR2 SYDVKM. In DNA form, the CDR3 reads TGTGCCAGCAGTTTCACCAATCAGCCCCAGCATTTT. It yields the protein CASSFTNQPQHF.

V gene TRBV5-4 combines with J gene TRBJ2-3; the D is unclear. V dropped 2 bases and J dropped 0 bases, with 4 bases sitting between them. Germline V gives CDR1 SGHNT, CDR2 YYREEE (reference sequence). CDR3 length: 13 amino acids. The CDR3 bases are TGTGCCAGCAGCTTCGACAGCACAGATACGCAGTATTTT. Its protein product is CASSFDSTDTQYF. Filled out from reference TRBV5-4 and TRBJ2-3, the complete variable domain reads ETGVTQSPTHLIKTRGQQVTLRCSSQSGHNTVSWYQQALGQGPQFIFQYYREEENGRGNFPPRFSGLQFPNYSSELNVNALELDDSALYLCASSFDSTDTQYFGPGTRLTVL.

The rearrangement uses TRBV29-1 and TRBJ1-1; no firm D call. The CDR3 contains 14 residues. Germline loops: CDR1 SQVTM, CDR2 ANQGSEA. V was pared by 6 bases and J by 1 base, with 15 bases between. The CDR3 region has the DNA TGCAGCGTCCGTTTGTTGGTGGGGAACACTGAAGCTTTCTTT. Encoded protein: CSVRLLVGNTEAFF.

The chain recombines TRBV7-9 with TRBJ1-1, with D maybe TRBD1 (6 bases). V gave up 2 bases and J gave up 4 bases, with 8 bases separating them. Germline CDR1 SEHNR, CDR2 FQNEAQ (reference sequence). The CDR3 covers 13 residues. The CDR3 region is CASSLTGPTEAFF. CDR3 nucleotides: TGTGCCAGCAGCTTAACAGGGCCCACTGAAGCTTTCTTT.

J is TRBJ1-1 and V is TRBV2; TRBD1 is a possible D gene (6 bases). The CDR3 covers 12 residues. Between the trimmed V and J ends, which lost 6 bases and 8 bases, there was a span of 13 bases. Germline lookup yields CDR1 SNHLY and CDR2 FYNNEI. The CDR3: CASSTWDIEAFF. The CDR3, as DNA: TGTGCCAGCAGCACATGGGACATCGAAGCTTTCTTT.